This T cell receptor (beta chain) was recovered during a study of blood T cell repertoires in COVID-19. Trimming took 5 bases from V and 4 from J; bases not matched to a gene: 7. Germline CDR1 and CDR2: SGHTA and FQGTGA. The CDR3 sequence is 14 residues long. Sequencing used immunoSEQ multiplex PCR; TCRdb keeps in-frame clones, though not all of them. The sample includes approximately 180,000 clones, 75% to 90% seen only once; the top ten take 6.2%. This TCR was sampled from a man aged 35-49 years who had recovered from COVID-19. This chain connects TRBV7-3 to TRBJ1-2; 7 positions match TRBD1. Sequences were obtained from PBMCs or T cells enriched from blood (not recorded which). As DNA, the CDR3 is TGTGCCAGCAGCCAAGGGGGCACTAGCTATGGCTACACCTTC. This codes for CASSQGGTSYGYTF.